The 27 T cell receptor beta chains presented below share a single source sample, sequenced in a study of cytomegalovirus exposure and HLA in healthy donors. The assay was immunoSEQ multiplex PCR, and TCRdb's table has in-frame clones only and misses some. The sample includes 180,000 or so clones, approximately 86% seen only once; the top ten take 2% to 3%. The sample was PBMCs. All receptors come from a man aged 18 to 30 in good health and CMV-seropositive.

The CDR3 here is CASSHPGQGINYGYTF. In DNA, the CDR3 is TGTGCCAGCAGCCACCCCGGACAGGGTATCAACTATGGCTACACCTTC. The V and J genes are TRBV5-4 and TRBJ1-2; 8 nucleotides align to TRBD1. This CDR3 has 16 amino acids. The germline gives CDR1 SGHNT, CDR2 YYREEE (reference sequence). Unmatched junction bases numbered 10, after V lost 4 bases and J lost 2 bases.

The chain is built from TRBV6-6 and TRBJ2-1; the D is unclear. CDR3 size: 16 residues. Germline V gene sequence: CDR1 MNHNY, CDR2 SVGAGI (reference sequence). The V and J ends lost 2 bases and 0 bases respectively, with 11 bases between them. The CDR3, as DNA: TGTGCCAGCAGTTACCTCGCTCTTAGCTCCTACAATGAGCAGTTCTTC. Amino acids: CASSYLALSSYNEQFF.

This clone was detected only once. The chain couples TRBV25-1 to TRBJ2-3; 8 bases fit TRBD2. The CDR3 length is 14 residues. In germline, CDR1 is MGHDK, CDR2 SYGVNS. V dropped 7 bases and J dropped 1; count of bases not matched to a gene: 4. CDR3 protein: CASTRAGGTDTQYF. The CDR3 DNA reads TGTGCCAGCACCCGAGCGGGGGGCACAGATACGCAGTATTTT.

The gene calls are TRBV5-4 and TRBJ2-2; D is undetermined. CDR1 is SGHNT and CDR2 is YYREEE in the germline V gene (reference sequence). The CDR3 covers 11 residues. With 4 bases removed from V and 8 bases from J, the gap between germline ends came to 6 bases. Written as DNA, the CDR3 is TGTGCCAGCAGCCCCGGGGGGGAGCTGTTTTTT. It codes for CASSPGGELFF.

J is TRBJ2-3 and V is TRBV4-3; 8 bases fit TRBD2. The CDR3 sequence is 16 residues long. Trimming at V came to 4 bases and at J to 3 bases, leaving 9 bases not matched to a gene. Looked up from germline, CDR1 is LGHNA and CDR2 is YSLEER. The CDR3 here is CASSRASGSMTDTQYF. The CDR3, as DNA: TGCGCCAGCAGCCGTGCCAGCGGGAGCATGACAGATACGCAGTATTTT.

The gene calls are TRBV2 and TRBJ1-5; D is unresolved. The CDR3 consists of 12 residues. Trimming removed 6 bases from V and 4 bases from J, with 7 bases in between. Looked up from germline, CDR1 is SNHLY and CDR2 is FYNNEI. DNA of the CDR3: TGTGCCAGCAGCATGAGTAATCAGCCCCAGCATTTT. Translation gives CASSMSNQPQHF.

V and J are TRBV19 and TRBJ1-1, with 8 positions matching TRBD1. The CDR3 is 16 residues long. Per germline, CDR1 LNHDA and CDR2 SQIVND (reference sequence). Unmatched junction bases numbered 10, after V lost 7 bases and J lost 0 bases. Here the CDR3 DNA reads TGTGCCAGTAAAGTGACGGGACAGGTTATGAACACTGAAGCTTTCTTT. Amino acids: CASKVTGQVMNTEAFF.

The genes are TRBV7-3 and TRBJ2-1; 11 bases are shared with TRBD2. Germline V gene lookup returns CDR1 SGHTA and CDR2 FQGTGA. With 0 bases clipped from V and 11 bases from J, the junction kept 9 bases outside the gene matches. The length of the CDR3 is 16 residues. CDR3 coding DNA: TGTGCCAGCAGCTTAACTAACCTAGCGGGGGGTAGTAAGCAGTTCTTC. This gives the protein CASSLTNLAGGSKQFF.

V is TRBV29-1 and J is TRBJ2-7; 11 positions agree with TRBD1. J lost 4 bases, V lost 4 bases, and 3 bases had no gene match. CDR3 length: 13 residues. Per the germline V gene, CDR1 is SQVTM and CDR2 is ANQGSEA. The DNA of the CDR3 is TGCAGCGTTGCCGGGGACAGGGGGTACGAGCAGTACTTC. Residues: CSVAGDRGYEQYF.

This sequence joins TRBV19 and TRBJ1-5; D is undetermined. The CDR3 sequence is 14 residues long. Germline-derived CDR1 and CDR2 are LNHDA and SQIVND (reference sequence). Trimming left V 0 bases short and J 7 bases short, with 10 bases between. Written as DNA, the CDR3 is TGTGCCAGTAGTATAGATCGGTCGGTCCAGCCCCAGCATTTT. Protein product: CASSIDRSVQPQHF.

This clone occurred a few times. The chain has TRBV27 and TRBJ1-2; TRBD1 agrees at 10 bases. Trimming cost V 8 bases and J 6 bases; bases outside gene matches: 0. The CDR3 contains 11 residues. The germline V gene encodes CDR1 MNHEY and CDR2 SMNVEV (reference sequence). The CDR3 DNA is TGTGCCAGCGGGACAGGGGATGGCTACACCTTC. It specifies CASGTGDGYTF.

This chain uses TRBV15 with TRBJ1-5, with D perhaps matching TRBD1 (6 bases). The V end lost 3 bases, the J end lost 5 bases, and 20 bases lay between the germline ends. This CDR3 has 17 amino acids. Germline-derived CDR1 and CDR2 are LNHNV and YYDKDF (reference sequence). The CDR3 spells CATSRTHRESLDQPQHF. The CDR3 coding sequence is TGTGCCACCAGCAGGACTCACAGGGAGTCGTTGGATCAGCCCCAGCATTTT.

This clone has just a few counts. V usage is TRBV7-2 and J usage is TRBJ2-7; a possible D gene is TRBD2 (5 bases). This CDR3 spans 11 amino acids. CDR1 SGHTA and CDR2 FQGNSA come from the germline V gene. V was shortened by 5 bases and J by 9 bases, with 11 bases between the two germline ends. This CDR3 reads CASSREGGQYF. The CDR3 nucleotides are TGTGCCAGCAGCCGCGAGGGCGGGCAGTACTTC.

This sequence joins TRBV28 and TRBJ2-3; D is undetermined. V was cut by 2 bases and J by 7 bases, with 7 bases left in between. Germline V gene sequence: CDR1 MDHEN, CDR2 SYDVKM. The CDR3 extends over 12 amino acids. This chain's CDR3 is CASSLGQHTQYF. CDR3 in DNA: TGTGCCAGCAGTTTAGGCCAACATACGCAGTATTTT.

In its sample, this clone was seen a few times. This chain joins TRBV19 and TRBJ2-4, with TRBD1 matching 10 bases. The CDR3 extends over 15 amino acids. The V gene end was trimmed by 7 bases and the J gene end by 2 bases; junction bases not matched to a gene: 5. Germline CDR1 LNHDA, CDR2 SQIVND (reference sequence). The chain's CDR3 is CASNDRGPPKNIQYF. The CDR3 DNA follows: TGTGCCAGTAACGACAGGGGGCCCCCCAAAAACATTCAGTACTTC.

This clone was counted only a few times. The DNA for the CDR3 is TGTGCCAGCAGACCAATCGACGCCGGACAGGGGGCCTACGAGCAGTACTTC. Its protein product is CASRPIDAGQGAYEQYF. The genes are TRBV11-2 and TRBJ2-7; TRBD1 matches at 10 bases. The CDR3 has 17 residues. Germline CDR1 reads SGHAT; CDR2 reads FQNNGV. Trimming at V came to 6 bases and at J to 2 bases, leaving 13 bases not matched to a gene.

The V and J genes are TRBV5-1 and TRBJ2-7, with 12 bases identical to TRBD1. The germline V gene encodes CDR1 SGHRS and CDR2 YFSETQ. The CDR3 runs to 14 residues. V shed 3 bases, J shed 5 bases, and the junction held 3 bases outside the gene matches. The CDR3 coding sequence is TGCGCCAGCAGCTGGGACAGGGGGCGCGACGAGCAGTACTTC. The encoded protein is CASSWDRGRDEQYF.

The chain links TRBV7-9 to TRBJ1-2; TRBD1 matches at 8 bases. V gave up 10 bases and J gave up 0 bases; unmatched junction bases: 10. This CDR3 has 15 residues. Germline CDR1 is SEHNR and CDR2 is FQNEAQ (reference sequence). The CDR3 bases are TGTGCCATAGACAGCCAGGGGGCAGCTAACTATGGCTACACCTTC. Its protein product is CAIDSQGAANYGYTF.

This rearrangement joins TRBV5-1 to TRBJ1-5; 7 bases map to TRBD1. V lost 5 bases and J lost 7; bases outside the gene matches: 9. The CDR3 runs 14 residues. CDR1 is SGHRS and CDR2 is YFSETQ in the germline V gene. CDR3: CASRLTTGAQPQHF. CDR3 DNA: TGCGCCAGCAGACTTACTACAGGGGCCCAGCCCCAGCATTTT.

The CDR3 protein is CASISGTEMNTEAFF. In nucleotides, the CDR3 is TGTGCCAGCATATCCGGGACAGAGATGAACACTGAAGCTTTCTTT. The rearrangement links TRBV25-1 to TRBJ1-1, with 7 positions matching TRBD1. The CDR3 is made up of 15 amino acids. Losses at the gene ends were 7 bases for V and 0 bases for J; bases not matched to a gene: 8. Germline CDR1 is MGHDK and CDR2 is SYGVNS.

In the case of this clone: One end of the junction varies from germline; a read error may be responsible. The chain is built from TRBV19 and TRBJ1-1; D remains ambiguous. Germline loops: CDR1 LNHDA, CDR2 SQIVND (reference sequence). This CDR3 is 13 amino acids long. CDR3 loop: CASSRQSNTEAFF. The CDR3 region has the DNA TGTGCCAGCAGTAGGCAGTCGAACACTGAAGCTTTCTTT.

CDR3 sequence: CASSPRAPGQGHEQFF. The CDR3 coding sequence is TGTGCCAGCAGCCCCAGAGCTCCGGGACAGGGTCATGAGCAGTTCTTC. The chain combines TRBV7-8 with TRBJ2-1, with 9 bases aligning to TRBD1. J gave up 8 bases and V 5 bases, and 13 bases lay outside the gene matches. The CDR3 totals 16 residues. Germline V gives CDR1 SGHVS, CDR2 FQNEAQ.

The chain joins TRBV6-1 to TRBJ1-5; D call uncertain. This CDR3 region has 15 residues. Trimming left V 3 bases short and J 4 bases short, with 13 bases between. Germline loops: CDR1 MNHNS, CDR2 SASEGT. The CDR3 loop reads CASSDGLLQNQPQHF. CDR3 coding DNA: TGTGCCAGCAGTGACGGACTCCTCCAGAATCAGCCCCAGCATTTT.

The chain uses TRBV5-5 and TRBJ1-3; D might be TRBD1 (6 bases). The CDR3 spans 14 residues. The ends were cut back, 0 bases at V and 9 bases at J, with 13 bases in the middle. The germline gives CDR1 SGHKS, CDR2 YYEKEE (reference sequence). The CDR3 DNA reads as TGTGCCAGCAGCTTGGGCCTACAGGGTACCACCATATATTTT. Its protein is CASSLGLQGTTIYF.

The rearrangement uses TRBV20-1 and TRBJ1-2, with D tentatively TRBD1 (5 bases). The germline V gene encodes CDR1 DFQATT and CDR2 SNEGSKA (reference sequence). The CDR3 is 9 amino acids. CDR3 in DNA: TGCAGGGGAACTGACAGTCCCACCTTC. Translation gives CRGTDSPTF.

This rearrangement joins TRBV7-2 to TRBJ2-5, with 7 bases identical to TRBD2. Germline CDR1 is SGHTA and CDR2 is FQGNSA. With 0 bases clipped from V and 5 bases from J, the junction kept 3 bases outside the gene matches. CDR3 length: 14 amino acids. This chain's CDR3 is CASSLAGGPETQYF. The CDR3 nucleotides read TGTGCCAGCAGCTTAGCGGGAGGGCCGGAGACCCAGTACTTC.

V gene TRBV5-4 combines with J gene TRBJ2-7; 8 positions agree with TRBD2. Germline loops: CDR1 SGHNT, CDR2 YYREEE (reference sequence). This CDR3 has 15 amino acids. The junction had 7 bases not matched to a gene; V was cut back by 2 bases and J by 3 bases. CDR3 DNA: TGTGCCAGCAGCTTAAGTAGCGGGAAGAACTACGAGCAGTACTTC. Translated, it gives CASSLSSGKNYEQYF. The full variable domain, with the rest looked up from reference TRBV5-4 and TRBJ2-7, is ETGVTQSPTHLIKTRGQQVTLRCSSQSGHNTVSWYQQALGQGPQFIFQYYREEENGRGNFPPRFSGLQFPNYSSELNVNALELDDSALYLCASSLSSGKNYEQYFGPGTRLTVT.